This T cell receptor (beta chain) was sequenced for a study of OX40 agonist ivuxolimab in advanced cancers. Study-level findings and limits: The CD4+ and CD8+ T cells in the blood had expanded clonally by week 6 at 0.1 to 3.0 mg/kg.

Sequenced by immunoSEQ multiplex PCR; TCRdb stores in-frame clones only, minus some. Here the sample spans about 54,000 clones, around four fifths being singletons. A note on this clone: Its antigen remains unknown.

The CDR3 has 10 residues. V lost 5 bases and J 6 bases, leaving 5 bases between the germline ends. The clonotype originates from an adult with an advanced solid tumor such as melanoma, head and neck, liver or kidney cancer. Sequencing was performed on CD4+ or CD8+ T cells sorted from blood, taken in a trial of the OX40 agonist ivuxolimab. The chain has TRBV7-1 and TRBJ2-7; D is unclear. TRBV7-1 is an ORF for which the function is uncertain. This chain's CDR3 is CASSPGEQYF. CDR3 sequence (DNA): TGTGCCAGCAGCCCGGGCGAGCAGTACTTC.